What follows are 5 T cell receptor beta chains derived from one specimen sequenced in a study of shared clonotypes between healthy human individuals. The table came from immunoSEQ multiplex PCR; TCRdb's copy has only in-frame clones and leaves some out. Of 2 million to 2.5 million clones in the sample, 90% to 96% were seen once. The sequencing sample was made of naive CD4+ T cells sorted from blood. Subset indicated: CD45RA+ positively selected. The origin of the receptors is a man between 18 and 35 years old in good health.

The CDR3 region is CASSPDSHLRWEQYF. CDR3 sequence (DNA): TGTGCCAGCAGCCCGGACAGCCACCTACGGTGGGAGCAGTACTTC. The chain joins TRBV5-6 to TRBJ2-7; TRBD1 is a possible D gene (6 bases). The ends were cut back, 4 bases at V and 7 bases at J, with 21 bases in the middle. CDR3 length: 15 residues. From germline, CDR1 is SGHDT and CDR2 YYEEEE.

V and J are TRBV7-2 and TRBJ2-7, with D perhaps matching TRBD1 (5 bases). The germline V gene has CDR1 SGHTA and CDR2 FQGNSA. The V end was cut by 1 base, the J end by 2 bases, with 12 bases between. This CDR3 has 15 amino acids. The DNA of the CDR3 is TGTGCCAGCAGCTTAGTATCGACAGATGCCTACGAGCAGTACTTC. This encodes CASSLVSTDAYEQYF.

This chain links TRBV5-1 with TRBJ2-1; D remains unclear. This CDR3 is 13 amino acids long. V lost 4 bases to trimming and J lost 0 bases, with 5 bases between them. Per germline, CDR1 SGHRS and CDR2 YFSETQ. Here the CDR3 reads CASSQNSYNEQFF. CDR3 DNA: TGCGCCAGCAGCCAAAACTCCTACAATGAGCAGTTCTTC.

J is TRBJ2-4 and V is TRBV5-1; unclear D gene. Trimming left V 0 bases short and J 7 bases short, with 11 bases between. This CDR3 is 14 amino acids long. Germline V gene data show CDR1 as SGHRS and CDR2 as YFSETQ. The CDR3 region is CASSLAPVGNIQYF. The DNA for the CDR3 is TGCGCCAGCAGCTTGGCTCCAGTTGGTAACATTCAGTACTTC.

V and J are TRBV7-2 and TRBJ2-3; D may be TRBD2 (5 bases). There are 14 residues in the CDR3. The germline V and J ends were trimmed by 1 base and 4 bases, with 9 bases remaining between them. CDR1 and CDR2 (germline): SGHTA, FQGNSA. The CDR3 spells CASSLDWRPDTQYF. The CDR3 DNA follows: TGTGCCAGCAGCTTAGACTGGAGGCCAGATACGCAGTATTTT.